This T cell receptor (beta chain) came from a study of cytotoxic CD8 clonotypes in ibrutinib-treated CLL. Study-level information: Response samples came after a median roughly 11 months of treatment, range 6 to 36.

The table lists this clone with a count of one. With sequencing, the targeted depth ranged from 1 in 200,000 to 1 in 1 million T cells. The data were produced by immunoSEQ multiplex PCR, yet TCRdb's version contains in-frame clones alone and is incomplete. Among approximately 170,000 clones listed, about 88% were seen once. This CDR3 region has 14 residues. V was cut by 5 bases and J by 3 bases, with 11 bases left in between. CDR1 and CDR2 from the germline V gene are MDHEN and SYDVKM. Sequences were derived from PBMCs, sampled at disease progression, from a patient treated with ibrutinib. This chain joins TRBV28 and TRBJ1-5; no clear D. The TCR originated in a human donor with chronic lymphocytic leukemia. The chain's CDR3 is CASSLLGVNQPQHF. In nucleotides, the CDR3 is TGTGCCAGCAGTCTGCTCGGGGTCAATCAGCCCCAGCATTTT.